The 19 T cell receptor beta chains listed next were all sequenced from one sample in a study of beta chain features in type 1 diabetes. Points from the study as a whole: People with Type 1 diabetes carried modestly yet significantly shorter TCRB CDR3s in all four CD4+ subsets.

As every portion of the isolated RNA was reverse transcribed, the sequencing read expressed TCRB transcripts. The data were produced by immunoSEQ multiplex PCR, yet TCRdb's version contains in-frame clones alone and is incomplete. The repertoire holds 600,000 or so clones, over 12% seen once, with roughly 0.04% in the top ten. Their antigens are not known. The sequencing sample was made of naive CD4+ T cells from blood. The receptors were gathered from a man aged 18 to 30 with type 1 diabetes.

This clone has more than one count but fewer than ten. CDR3 DNA sequence: TGTGCCAGCAGTTCAGCAGGAGGCTACACCTTC. Protein: CASSSAGGYTF. The chain has TRBV28 and TRBJ1-2; unclear D gene. This CDR3 is 11 amino acids long. Germline loops: CDR1 MDHEN, CDR2 SYDVKM. The V and J ends lost 4 bases and 8 bases respectively, with 8 bases between them.

J is TRBJ2-7 and V is TRBV19; D unclear. Trimming pared 0 bases from V and 7 bases from J, leaving 19 bases between. The germline V gene encodes CDR1 LNHDA and CDR2 SQIVND (reference sequence). The CDR3 sequence is 16 residues long. The CDR3 region has the DNA TGTGCCAGTAGTATAGAGGTTCGGCAGGACCTGGGGGAGCAGTACTTC. This sequence encodes CASSIEVRQDLGEQYF.

This clone was counted a few times. The rearrangement links TRBV29-1 to TRBJ2-7; D is perhaps TRBD2 (6 bases). There are 13 residues in the CDR3. The V and J ends lost 6 bases and 5 bases respectively, with 17 bases between them. CDR1 is SQVTM, CDR2 ANQGSEA, per germline. Written as DNA, the CDR3 is TGCAGCGTCCGGGACGGAGGGGTCGACGAGCAGTACTTC. Residues: CSVRDGGVDEQYF.

The chain has TRBV9 and TRBJ2-3; no clear D gene. V lost 10 bases, J lost 6 bases, and 6 bases lay in between. This CDR3 has 9 amino acids. CDR1 SGDLS and CDR2 YYNGEE come from the germline V gene. CDR3 loop: CARPDTQYF. The CDR3 DNA reads as TGTGCCCGGCCTGATACGCAGTATTTT.

This chain joins TRBV5-1 and TRBJ2-7; no clear D. The germline CDR1 and CDR2 sequences are SGHRS and YFSETQ. The CDR3 has 13 amino acids. The germline V and J ends were trimmed by 4 bases and 2 bases, with 10 bases remaining between them. CDR3 amino acids: CASSLLRTYEQYF. The CDR3 region has the DNA TGCGCCAGCAGCCTACTCCGAACCTACGAGCAGTACTTC.

This clone was counted a few times. V usage is TRBV10-3 and J usage is TRBJ2-7; TRBD1 might be the D (5 bases). The CDR3 is made up of 13 amino acids. V was clipped by 6 bases and J by 7 bases, with 16 bases between them. Germline V gives CDR1 ENHRY, CDR2 SYGVKD. DNA of the CDR3: TGTGCCATCAGGGGGCAGGTACCCTGGGAGCAGTACTTC. It is translated as CAIRGQVPWEQYF.

This chain uses TRBV27 with TRBJ1-5; 7 nucleotides agree with TRBD1. J gave up 3 bases and V 5 bases, and 7 bases lay outside the gene matches. Germline CDR1 reads MNHEY; CDR2 reads SMNVEV (reference sequence). This CDR3 region has 15 residues. The CDR3 bases are TGTGCCAGCAGTGGCCGTACAGGGGACAATCAGCCCCAGCATTTT. Translated, it gives CASSGRTGDNQPQHF.

This chain uses TRBV30 with TRBJ1-2; perhaps TRBD1 as D (5 bases). The CDR3 consists of 13 residues. Trimming removed 2 bases from V and 7 bases from J, with 14 bases in between. From germline, CDR1 is GTSNPN and CDR2 SVGIG (reference sequence). CDR3 in amino acids: CAWSPRGGVGYTF. DNA of the CDR3: TGTGCCTGGAGTCCCCGCGGAGGGGTTGGCTACACCTTC.

The V and J genes are TRBV30 and TRBJ1-5; D is uncertain. Germline V gene lookup returns CDR1 GTSNPN and CDR2 SVGIG (reference sequence). With 0 bases removed from V and 0 bases from J, the gap between germline ends came to 6 bases. The CDR3 has 14 residues. In nucleotides, the CDR3 is TGTGCCTGGAGTGTACAGTTTAGCAATCAGCCCCAGCATTTT. Its translation: CAWSVQFSNQPQHF.

The sample holds a few counts of this clone. J is TRBJ2-3 and V is TRBV7-2; TRBD2 matches at 12 bases. CDR1 is SGHTA, CDR2 FQGNSA, per germline. Trimming removed 6 bases from V and 1 base from J; junction bases left unmatched: 11. The CDR3 runs 18 residues. The CDR3 nucleotides are TGTGCCAGCAGTCCCGACAGGACTAGCGGGGAACGCACAGATACGCAGTATTTT. Residues: CASSPDRTSGERTDTQYF.

This clone was found a few times. The chain carries TRBV7-2 and TRBJ2-1; D not certain. The CDR3 spans 13 residues. Germline V lookup: CDR1 SGHTA, CDR2 FQGNSA. The V and J ends lost 5 bases and 4 bases respectively, with 9 bases between them. The chain's CDR3 is CASSAIGYNEQFF. In DNA form, the CDR3 reads TGTGCCAGCAGCGCTATAGGATACAATGAGCAGTTCTTC.

In regard to this clone: Other DNA sequences of this sample code for an identical CDR3. CDR3 in amino acids: CASGPYEQYF. In nucleotides, the CDR3 is TGTGCCAGCGGCCCCTACGAGCAGTACTTC. The chain joins TRBV7-9 to TRBJ2-7, with D uncertain. The ends were cut back, 8 bases at V and 2 bases at J, with 4 bases in the middle. The CDR3 extends over 10 amino acids. The germline V gene encodes CDR1 SEHNR and CDR2 FQNEAQ (reference sequence).

The genes are TRBV27 and TRBJ2-2, with D possibly being TRBD1 (6 bases). Germline CDR1 MNHEY, CDR2 SMNVEV (reference sequence). V lost 8 bases to trimming and J lost 7 bases, with 11 bases between them. This CDR3 contains 12 residues. The CDR3 coding sequence is TGTGCCAGCTACCAGGGGTACGGGGAGCTGTTTTTT. It yields the protein CASYQGYGELFF.

This clone was seen only once. V usage is TRBV5-1 and J usage is TRBJ2-1; 10 positions agree with TRBD1. The V segment lost 4 bases and the J segment 7 bases; nucleotides outside the gene matches: 14. Looked up from germline, CDR1 is SGHRS and CDR2 is YFSETQ. The CDR3 is made up of 17 amino acids. CDR3 residues: CASSAREWDRGRNEQFF. CDR3 coding DNA: TGCGCCAGCAGCGCACGTGAGTGGGACAGGGGAAGGAATGAGCAGTTCTTC.

This clone was seen only a few times. The chain carries TRBV30 and TRBJ1-1; the D is unclear. V was shortened by 3 bases and J by 7 bases, with 12 bases between the two germline ends. The CDR3 is 12 residues long. The V gene's germline CDR1 is GTSNPN and CDR2 SVGIG (reference sequence). The CDR3 nucleotides are TGTGCCTGGAGGGATTACAGTAATGAAGCTTTCTTT. As protein: CAWRDYSNEAFF. Looking up the rest from reference TRBV30 and TRBJ1-1 gives the full variable domain: SQTIHQWPATLVQPVGSPLSLECTVEGTSNPNLYWYRQAAGRGLQLLFYSVGIGQISSEVPQNLSASRPQDRQFILSSKKLLLSDSGFYLCAWRDYSNEAFFGQGTRLTVV.

The chain links TRBV5-1 to TRBJ2-4, with 7 positions matching TRBD1. Losses at the gene ends were 2 bases for V and 5 bases for J; bases not matched to a gene: 7. The germline CDR1 and CDR2 sequences are SGHRS and YFSETQ. The CDR3 contains 15 residues. The chain's CDR3 is CASSFYGTAENIQYF. The CDR3 DNA follows: TGCGCCAGCAGCTTTTACGGGACAGCTGAAAACATTCAGTACTTC.

The CDR3 bases are TGTGCCAGCCATGATTCCCTCTTCGGGGGCTACACCTTC. Translation: CASHDSLFGGYTF. The chain couples TRBV6-5 to TRBJ1-2; D remains unclear. The CDR3 extends over 13 amino acids. The V gene lost 8 bases and the J gene lost 8 bases, with 18 bases spanning the gap. Germline loops: CDR1 MNHEY, CDR2 SVGAGI.

The chain couples TRBV29-1 to TRBJ1-2, with D possibly TRBD1 on 6 matching bases. Germline V CDR1 and CDR2: SQVTM, ANQGSEA. Trimming took 7 bases from V and 5 from J, leaving 23 bases between them. This CDR3 comprises 15 residues. CDR3 in DNA: TGCAGCGACGGAGGCTTAGGGGGAAGGGGTTATGGCTACACCTTC. Amino acids: CSDGGLGGRGYGYTF.

This clone was observed a handful of times. The V call is TRBV30, the J call TRBJ1-3, with D perhaps TRBD1 (5 bases). The germline V gene encodes CDR1 GTSNPN and CDR2 SVGIG (reference sequence). This CDR3 comprises 15 residues. Trimming took off 1 base at V and 3 bases at J, with 13 bases between the two ends. The chain's CDR3 is CAWSAPGTDGNTIYF. The CDR3 nucleotides are TGTGCCTGGAGTGCCCCCGGGACGGATGGAAACACCATATATTTT.